The 19 T cell receptor beta chains below were found in one sample sequenced in a study of blood T cells in healthy people across ages. Primed by a sample-barcoded 5' primer and a J-beta primer mix, a second PCR proceeded for 7 to 11 cycles. TCRdb re-called the 5' RACE reads with MiXCR, one entry per CDR3 protein. In the table there are more than 1,000,000 distinct CDR3 sequences, 20% to 25% of which are singletons. The sample also formed part of further work on T cells of mothers and their children.

Sample: blood. The receptors come from a girl aged 2-9 years in good health.

The chain has TRBV4-2 and TRBJ2-5; possible D gene TRBD2, 6 bases. The DNA end lines up better with TRBJ2-7; the J call may be wrong. This CDR3 is built from 15 residues. CDR1 and CDR2 from the germline V gene are LGHNA and YNFKEQ. The CDR3 region has the DNA TGTGCCAGCAGCCAGACCCTCACGGGGGAATACGAGCAGTACTTC. This gives the protein CASSQTLTGEYEQYF.

This clonotype was seen more than once but under ten times. The junction and the germline gene differ at one end; a read error may be behind it. The V and J genes are TRBV19 and TRBJ2-1, with D tentatively TRBD1 (6 bases). Germline V gene data show CDR1 as LNHDA and CDR2 as SQIVND (reference sequence). CDR3 length: 16 amino acids. The CDR3 sequence is CASSRSYRTAYNEQFF. CDR3 nucleotide sequence: TGCGCCAGTAGTAGATCCTACAGGACAGCCTACAATGAGCAGTTCTTC. Full variable domain (remainder filled in from reference TRBV19 and TRBJ2-1): DGGITQSPKYLFRKEGQNVTLSCEQNLNHDAMYWYRQDPGQGLRLIYYSQIVNDFQKGDIAEGYSVSREKKESFPLTVTSAQKNPTAFYLCASSRSYRTAYNEQFFGPGTRLTVL.

The genes are TRBV12-3 or TRBV12-4 and TRBJ2-6; 7 bases are shared with TRBD1. The junction had 14 bases not matched to a gene; V was cut back by 6 bases and J by 0 bases. The CDR3 sequence is 19 residues long. CDR3 residues: CASSRRDSNSISGANVLTF. CDR3 DNA: TGTGCCAGCAGCCGCCGGGACAGCAATTCAATCTCTGGGGCCAACGTCCTGACTTTC.

A few counts support this clonotype. The rearrangement links TRBV18 to TRBJ2-1; no reliable D call. The CDR3 sequence is 16 residues long. V was clipped by 6 bases and J by 0 bases, with 15 bases between them. Germline V gives CDR1 KGHSH, CDR2 LQKENI. Written as DNA, the CDR3 is TGTGCCAGCTCCTACTTCGGGTCTGACTCCTACAATGAGCAGTTCTTC. Its translation: CASSYFGSDSYNEQFF.

This clonotype was detected a few times. This sequence may be a read error, since a much larger clone differs from it by one base. This chain joins TRBV29-1 and TRBJ2-5; D uncertain. Per the germline V gene, CDR1 is SQVTM and CDR2 is ANQGSEA. Deletions cut 2 bases from V and 1 base from J, with 2 bases between. The CDR3 sequence is 11 residues long. The CDR3 nucleotides read TGCAGCGTTGAACCCCAAGAGACCCAGTACTTC. Translating it yields CSVEPQETQYF.

This clonotype was picked up a small number of times. This chain joins TRBV6-6 and TRBJ1-5, with TRBD1 matching over 8 bases. V was pared by 2 bases and J by 8 bases, with 8 bases of the junction left unmatched. Germline V gene lookup returns CDR1 MNHNY and CDR2 SVGAGI (reference sequence). This CDR3 comprises 15 residues. CDR3 sequence: CASSYPTGEGEPQHF. As DNA, the CDR3 is TGTGCCAGCAGTTACCCGACAGGGGAGGGGGAGCCCCAGCATTTT.

This clonotype occurred a few times. Compared with germline, one end of the junction differs, possibly owing to a read error. The rearrangement joins TRBV10-3 to TRBJ2-1; 14 nucleotides align to TRBD2. This CDR3 is 13 amino acids long. Germline CDR1 is ENHRY and CDR2 is SYGVKD. The chain's CDR3 is CAIHPGLAGVLLF. The CDR3 bases are TGTGCCATTCACCCGGGACTAGCGGGAGTGTTACTCTTC.

V usage is TRBV2 and J usage is TRBJ2-1; TRBD1 might be the D (6 bases). This CDR3 has 16 residues. V lost 4 bases and J lost 7, with 20 bases in between. Germline V CDR1 and CDR2: SNHLY, FYNNEI. The DNA for the CDR3 is TGTGCCAGCAGTGGTGGGGACAAAGCAACGGTTAATGAGCAGTTCTTC. Translation: CASSGGDKATVNEQFF.

V and J are TRBV12-3 or TRBV12-4 and TRBJ2-5; no clear D gene. V was clipped by 2 bases and J by 2 bases, with 9 bases between them. CDR3 length equals 14 residues. This chain's CDR3 is CASSLRLTQETQYF. The DNA for the CDR3 is TGTGCCAGCAGTTTAAGACTGACACAAGAGACCCAGTACTTC.

This clonotype was seen only a few times. V is TRBV9 and J is TRBJ2-5; TRBD2 matches at 10 bases. The J call may be in error: the DNA end matches TRBJ2-7 better. Germline V gives CDR1 SGDLS, CDR2 YYNGEE. The CDR3 is made up of 16 amino acids. The chain's CDR3 is CASSVEGAGGPYEQYF. The DNA of the CDR3 is TGTGCCAGCAGCGTTGAGGGAGCGGGAGGGCCCTACGAGCAGTACTTC.

The genes are TRBV24-1 and TRBJ2-3; D perhaps matches TRBD2 (5 bases). CDR1 is KGHDR and CDR2 is SFDVKD in the germline V gene. The length of the CDR3 is 13 residues. The V and J ends lost 0 bases and 9 bases respectively, with 9 bases between them. The CDR3 DNA reads as TGTGCCACCAGTGATTTGAACGCGGGCACGCAGTATTTT. Its translation is CATSDLNAGTQYF.

V usage is TRBV5-1 and J usage is TRBJ2-3; possibly TRBD1 or TRBD2 for D (5 bases each). Germline loops: CDR1 SGHRS, CDR2 YFSETQ. This CDR3 has 15 residues. The V and J ends lost 0 bases and 4 bases respectively, with 12 bases between them. For the CDR3, the DNA is TGCGCCAGCAGCTTGGGGGACGGCGCCGCAGATACGCAGTATTTT. It is translated as CASSLGDGAADTQYF.

J is TRBJ2-7 and V is TRBV29-1; TRBD2 aligns across 9 bases. Germline trimming cut 4 bases from V and 5 bases from J; bases unmatched to any gene: 9. The CDR3 length is 14 residues. Germline V lookup: CDR1 SQVTM, CDR2 ANQGSEA. CDR3 nucleotide sequence: TGCAGCGTTGCGACCGGGACTAGCTTCCACGAGCAGTACTTC. Protein product: CSVATGTSFHEQYF.

This clonotype was seen a handful of times. The CDR3, as DNA: TGTGCCAGCCAGACCTACAATCAGCCCCAGCATTTT. As protein: CASQTYNQPQHF. The chain couples TRBV25-1 to TRBJ1-5; D gene ambiguous. V was pared by 8 bases and J by 3 bases, with 8 bases between. Germline V gene sequence: CDR1 MGHDK, CDR2 SYGVNS. This CDR3 is 12 amino acids long.

The J gene is TRBJ2-5, the V gene TRBV6-2 or TRBV6-3; D gene uncertain. V lost 3 bases and J lost 3, with 17 bases in between. In germline, CDR1 is MNHEY, CDR2 SVGEGT. The CDR3 totals 16 residues. The CDR3 protein is CASSYLRPWDEETQYF. CDR3 DNA sequence: TGTGCCAGCAGTTATCTGAGACCGTGGGATGAAGAGACCCAGTACTTC.

The chain has TRBV9 and TRBJ2-1; the D gene is possibly TRBD2 (6 bases). The J call is in doubt because the DNA end fits TRBJ2-7 better. Germline lookup yields CDR1 SGDLS and CDR2 YYNGEE. The CDR3 is 14 residues long. The CDR3 DNA sequence: TGTGCCAGCAGCACCGGGACTTCCAAATACGAGCAGTACTTC. This encodes CASSTGTSKYEQYF.

This clonotype has a handful of counts. This CDR3 is CASSAQPQPQHF. In DNA form, the CDR3 reads TGTGCCAGCAGTGCGCAGCCTCAGCCCCAGCATTTT. This chain uses TRBV2 with TRBJ1-5; D ambiguous. V was cut by 4 bases and J by 6 bases, with 7 bases left in between. The germline gives CDR1 SNHLY, CDR2 FYNNEI. The CDR3 runs 12 residues.

This chain connects TRBV9 to TRBJ2-3; the D is unclear. This CDR3 contains 15 residues. Germline V gene data show CDR1 as SGDLS and CDR2 as YYNGEE. V dropped 0 bases and J dropped 5 bases, with 13 bases sitting between them. CDR3 coding DNA: TGTGCCAGCAGCGTAGGTCCGAGGTTGGGAGATACGCAGTATTTT. Translating gives CASSVGPRLGDTQYF.

Remarks on this clonotype: As the CDR3 is not closed by the conserved phenylalanine or tryptophan, this likely results from a read error. It is unclear where the CDR3 begins or ends on the DNA, so no DNA is shown, and the CDR3 is as TCRdb lists it. The J gene is TRBJ1-6, the V gene TRBV21-1; the table assigns TRBD1, which was not confirmed against the DNA. TRBV21-1 is a pseudogene segment. The CDR3 spans 9 residues, counting both ends. The CDR3 here is CASSPNAGT.